This TCR beta chain was recovered during a study of OX40 agonist ivuxolimab in advanced cancers. At the level of the whole study: The costimulatory receptor OX40 (CD134) was targeted by ivuxolimab, a fully human IgG2 agonistic monoclonal antibody. Intravenous ivuxolimab was administered to patients every 2 weeks at six dose levels: 0.01, 0.1, 0.3, 1.5, 3 and 10 mg/kg. Of the approximately 53 patients in dose escalation, some 20 had hepatocellular carcinoma, about 15 had melanoma, 9 had renal cell carcinoma and 9 had head and neck cancer. The dose-escalation cohort was about 87% male with a mean age of roughly 62 years, ranging from roughly 23 to 79. Prior anti-PD-1, anti-PD-L1 or anti-CTLA-4 therapy was permitted, and 40% of dose-escalation patients had received checkpoint inhibitors. Partial responses occurred in three dose-escalation patients, of whom one had hepatocellular carcinoma and two had cutaneous melanoma. Peripheral TCRbeta sequencing was intended to test whether TCR sequence diversity was altered and clonal T-cell expansion was caused by ivuxolimab. The paper reports the monotherapy dose-escalation portion (N = 52 patients) of the phase I ivuxolimab trial.

Genomic DNA was extracted from sorted cells for sequencing of the TCRbeta CDR3 region. The immunoSEQ Assay was used to sequence the TCRbeta CDR3 regions. TCRdb re-hosts the immuneACCESS table, in-frame sequences only. Its copies lack some clones; in the studies checked, an unresolved V gene accounts for under half of them, and the cause for the rest is not known. The sample contains some 75,000 clones, approximately 84% of them found a single time. The ten largest clonotypes hold more than 2% of the sample. For this clone: This clone's antigen is unknown. It has no much larger one-base neighbor in the sample; base qualities were not kept.

The trial excluded patients who had a history of autoimmune disease or were on systemic immunosuppression. Peripheral blood for TCR sequencing was drawn from every dose cohort at baseline, at cycle 4 day 1 and at cycle 7 day 1. Samples were obtained from an open-label, multicenter, first-in-human phase I dose-escalation trial of ivuxolimab. The trial enrolled adults with locally advanced or metastatic head and neck squamous cell, hepatocellular, melanoma or renal cell carcinoma. Before TCR sequencing, CD4+ and CD8+ T cells were separately sorted from peripheral blood. The V end loses 2 bases and the J end loses 8 bases, and a stretch of 13 bases separates them. Reading the germline V gene gives CDR1 SGHRS and CDR2 YFSETQ. The CDR3 contains 14 residues, cysteine and phenylalanine counted. Here the CDR3 DNA is all that survives: 42 bases in frame from base 1. Paper-wide results and their limitations: In the 0.1-3.0 mg/kg groups, partial responders had among the lowest normalized peripheral clonal expansion, particularly in CD8+ T cells. At doses from 0.1 to 3.0 mg/kg, clonal expansion was seen in both CD4+ and CD8+ blood T cells between baseline and week 6. Low levels of normalized T-cell clonal expansion were also seen in some nonresponding patients. After ivuxolimab, CD8+ T cells had more expanded clones than CD4+ T cells on average. Antigen specificity was not determined for the clonally expanded peripheral T cells.

The source was CD4+ or CD8+ T cells sorted from blood, collected in a trial of the OX40 agonist ivuxolimab. The clonotype comes from an adult with an advanced solid tumor such as melanoma, head and neck, liver or kidney cancer. Recombination joined TRBV5-1 with TRBJ1-4; the D gene identity is not certain. The encoded CDR3 is CASSFDILKEKLFF. The nucleotide sequence is TGCGCCAGCAGCTTTGACATCTTGAAGGAAAAACTGTTTTTT.